The 4 T cell receptor beta chains listed next were all sequenced from one sample in a study of tumor-infiltrating lymphocytes in localized non-small cell lung cancer. Repertoires were generated with immunoSEQ multiplex PCR, while TCRdb's copy carries only in-frame clones and drops some. The table records approximately 12,000 clones, roughly 66% of them present only once. Source material: uninvolved lung tissue not adjacent to the tumor. The receptors were sampled from a human donor with non-small cell lung cancer.

This chain joins TRBV4-1 and TRBJ2-2; TRBD2 might be the D (7 bases). Germline V gene lookup returns CDR1 MGHRA and CDR2 YSYEKL. Trimming removed 1 base at V and 7 bases at J, with 16 bases between. There are 16 residues in the CDR3. The CDR3 protein is CASSQVGGRASGELFF. CDR3 nucleotide sequence: TGCGCCAGCAGCCAAGTAGGGGGGAGGGCCAGCGGGGAGCTGTTTTTT.

CDR3 DNA sequence: TGCGCCAGCAGCTTGCTGGTCCCTAGCGAAAAACTGTTTTTT. It codes for CASSLLVPSEKLFF. The chain links TRBV5-1 to TRBJ1-4; D is unresolved. The CDR3 consists of 14 residues. V lost 1 base to trimming and J lost 8 bases, with 12 bases between them. Germline CDR1 SGHRS, CDR2 YFSETQ.

The V and J genes are TRBV2 and TRBJ2-5, with 7 positions matching TRBD2. CDR1 is SNHLY, CDR2 FYNNEI, per germline. This CDR3 is 12 amino acids long. The trim removed 7 bases at V and 3 bases at J, leaving 2 bases unmatched. The CDR3: CASKRGEETQYF. The DNA for the CDR3 is TGTGCCAGCAAACGGGGGGAAGAGACCCAGTACTTC. Drawing the rest from reference TRBV2 and TRBJ2-5, the complete variable domain is EPEVTQTPSHQVTQMGQEVILRCVPISNHLYFYWYRQILGQKVEFLVSFYNNEISEKSEIFDDQFSVERPDGSNFTLKIRSTKLEDSAMYFCASKRGEETQYFGPGTRLLVL.

V is TRBV29-1 and J is TRBJ2-7; maybe TRBD2 (5 bases). Germline V gene sequence: CDR1 SQVTM, CDR2 ANQGSEA. The CDR3 loop spans 13 amino acids. The V and J ends lost 4 bases and 1 base respectively, with 11 bases between them. The CDR3 nucleotides are TGCAGCGTTGCGGGGTTGGGGTCCTACGAGCAGTACTTC. It is translated as CSVAGLGSYEQYF.